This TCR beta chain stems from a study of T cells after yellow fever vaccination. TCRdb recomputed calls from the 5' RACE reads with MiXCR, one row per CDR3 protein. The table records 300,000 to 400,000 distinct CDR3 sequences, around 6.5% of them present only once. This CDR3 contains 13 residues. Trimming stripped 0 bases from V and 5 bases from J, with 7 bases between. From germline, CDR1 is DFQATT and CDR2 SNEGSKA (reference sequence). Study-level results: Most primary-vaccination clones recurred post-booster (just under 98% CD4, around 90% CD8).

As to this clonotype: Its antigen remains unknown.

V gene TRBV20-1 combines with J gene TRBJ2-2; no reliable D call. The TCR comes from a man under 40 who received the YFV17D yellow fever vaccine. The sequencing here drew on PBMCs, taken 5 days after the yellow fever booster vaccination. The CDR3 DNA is TGCAGTGCTAGAGAGGTCTTGACCGGGGAGCTGTTTTTT. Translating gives CSAREVLTGELFF.